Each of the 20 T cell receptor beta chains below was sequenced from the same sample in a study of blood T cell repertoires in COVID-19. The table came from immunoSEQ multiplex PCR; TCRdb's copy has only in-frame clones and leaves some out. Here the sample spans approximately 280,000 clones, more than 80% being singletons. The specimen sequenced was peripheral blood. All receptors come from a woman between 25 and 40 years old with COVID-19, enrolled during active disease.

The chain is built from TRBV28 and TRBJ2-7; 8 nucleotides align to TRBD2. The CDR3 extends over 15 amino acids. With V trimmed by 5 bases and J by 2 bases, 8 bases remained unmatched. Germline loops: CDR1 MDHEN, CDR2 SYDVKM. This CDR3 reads CASSPPGGIAYEQYF. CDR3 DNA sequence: TGTGCCAGCAGTCCCCCGGGAGGGATCGCCTACGAGCAGTACTTC.

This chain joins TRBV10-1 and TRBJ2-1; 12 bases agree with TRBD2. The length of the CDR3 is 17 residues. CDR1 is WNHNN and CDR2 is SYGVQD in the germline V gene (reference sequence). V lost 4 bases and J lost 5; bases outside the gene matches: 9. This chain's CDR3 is CASSVASGRGPDNEQFF. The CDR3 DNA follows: TGCGCCAGCAGTGTGGCTAGCGGGAGGGGCCCCGACAATGAGCAGTTCTTC.

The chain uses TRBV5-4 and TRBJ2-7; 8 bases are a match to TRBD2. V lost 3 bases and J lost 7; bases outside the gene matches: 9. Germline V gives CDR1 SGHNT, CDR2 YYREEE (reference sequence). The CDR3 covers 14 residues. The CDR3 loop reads CASSSGLVGREQYF. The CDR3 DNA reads TGTGCCAGCAGCTCGGGACTAGTGGGCCGGGAGCAGTACTTC.

The CDR3 DNA sequence: TGTGCCAGCAGCTTGGATTGGCTAGTGAAAAACGAGCAGTACTTC. Translated: CASSLDWLVKNEQYF. The rearrangement joins TRBV5-4 to TRBJ2-7; D uncertain. CDR1 is SGHNT, CDR2 YYREEE, per germline (reference sequence). CDR3 length: 15 amino acids. V dropped 0 bases and J dropped 5 bases, with 15 bases sitting between them.

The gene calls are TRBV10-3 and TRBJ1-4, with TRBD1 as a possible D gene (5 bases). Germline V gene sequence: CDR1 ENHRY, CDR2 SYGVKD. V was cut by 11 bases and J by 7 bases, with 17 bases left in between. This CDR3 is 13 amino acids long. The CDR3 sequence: CAAGTFGGEKLFF. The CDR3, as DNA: TGTGCCGCCGGGACTTTCGGAGGTGAAAAACTGTTTTTT.

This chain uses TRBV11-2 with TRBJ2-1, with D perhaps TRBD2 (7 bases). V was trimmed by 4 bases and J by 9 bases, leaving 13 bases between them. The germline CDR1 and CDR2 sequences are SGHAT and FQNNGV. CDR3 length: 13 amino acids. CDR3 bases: TGTGCCAGCAGCTCCCGGGGGGCTATTGAGCAGTTCTTC. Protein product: CASSSRGAIEQFF. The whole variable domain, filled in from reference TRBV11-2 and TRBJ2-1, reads EAGVAQSPRYKIIEKRQSVAFWCNPISGHATLYWYQQILGQGPKLLIQFQNNGVVDDSQLPKDRFSAERLKGVDSTLKIQPAKLEDSAVYLCASSSRGAIEQFFGPGTRLTVL.

In DNA form, the CDR3 reads TGTGCCAGCAGCTTAGGTAACAGGGTCCGGTACTACGAGCAGTACTTC. Protein product: CASSLGNRVRYYEQYF. The J gene is TRBJ2-7, the V gene TRBV7-8, with D possibly being TRBD1 (6 bases). The CDR3 is made up of 16 amino acids. CDR1 is SGHVS, CDR2 FQNEAQ, per germline. Deletions cut 1 base from V and 3 bases from J, with 16 bases between.

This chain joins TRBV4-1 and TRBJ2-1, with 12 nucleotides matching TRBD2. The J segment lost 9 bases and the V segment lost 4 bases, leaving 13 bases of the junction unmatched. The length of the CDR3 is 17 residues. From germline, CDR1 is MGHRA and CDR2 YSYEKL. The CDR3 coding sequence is TGCGCCAGCAGCCCCCTACGGTCGACTAGCGGGAGACGTGAGCAGTTCTTC. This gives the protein CASSPLRSTSGRREQFF.

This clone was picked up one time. The CDR3 nucleotides read TGTGCCAGCAGTTTTACACCCCCGGGGGAGCAGTACTTC. It translates to CASSFTPPGEQYF. The chain has TRBV28 and TRBJ2-7; D is perhaps TRBD2 (5 bases). Germline CDR1 is MDHEN and CDR2 is SYDVKM. The CDR3 has 13 amino acids. V was shortened by 3 bases and J by 7 bases, with 13 bases between the two germline ends.

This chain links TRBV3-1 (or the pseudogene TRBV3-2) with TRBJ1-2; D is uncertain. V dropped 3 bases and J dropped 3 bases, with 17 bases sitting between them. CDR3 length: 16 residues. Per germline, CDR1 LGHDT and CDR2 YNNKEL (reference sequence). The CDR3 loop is CASSHPASGGYYGYTF. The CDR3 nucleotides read TGTGCCAGCAGCCATCCTGCATCGGGCGGGTACTATGGCTACACCTTC.

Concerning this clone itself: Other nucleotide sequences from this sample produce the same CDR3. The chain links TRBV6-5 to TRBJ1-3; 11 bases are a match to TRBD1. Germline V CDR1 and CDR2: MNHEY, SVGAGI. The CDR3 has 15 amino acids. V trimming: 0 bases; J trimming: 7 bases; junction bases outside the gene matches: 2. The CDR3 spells CASSYSGTGGNTIYF. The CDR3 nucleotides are TGTGCCAGCAGTTACTCCGGGACAGGGGGTAACACCATATATTTT.

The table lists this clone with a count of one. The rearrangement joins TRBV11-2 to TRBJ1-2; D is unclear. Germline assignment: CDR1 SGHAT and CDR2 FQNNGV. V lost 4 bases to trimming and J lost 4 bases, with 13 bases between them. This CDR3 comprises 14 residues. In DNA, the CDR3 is TGTGCCAGCAGCTGGGCTCGCAGCCTCTATGGCTACACCTTC. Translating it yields CASSWARSLYGYTF.

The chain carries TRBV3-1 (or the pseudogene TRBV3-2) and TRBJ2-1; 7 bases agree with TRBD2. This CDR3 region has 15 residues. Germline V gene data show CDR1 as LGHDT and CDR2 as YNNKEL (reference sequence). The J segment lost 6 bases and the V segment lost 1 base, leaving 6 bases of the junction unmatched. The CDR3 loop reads CASSQGAGTANEQFF. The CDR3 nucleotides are TGTGCCAGCAGCCAAGGAGCGGGAACAGCCAATGAGCAGTTCTTC.

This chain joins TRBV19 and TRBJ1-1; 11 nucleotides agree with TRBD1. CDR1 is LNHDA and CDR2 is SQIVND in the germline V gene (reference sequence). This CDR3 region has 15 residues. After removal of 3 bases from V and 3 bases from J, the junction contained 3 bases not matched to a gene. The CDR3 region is CASSIGQGADTEAFF. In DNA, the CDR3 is TGTGCCAGTAGTATCGGACAGGGGGCGGACACTGAAGCTTTCTTT.

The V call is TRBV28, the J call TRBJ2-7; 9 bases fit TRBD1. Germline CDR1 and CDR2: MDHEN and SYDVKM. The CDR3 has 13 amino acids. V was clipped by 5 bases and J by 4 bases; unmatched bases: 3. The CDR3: CASSPGTGYEQYF. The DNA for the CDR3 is TGTGCCAGCAGTCCAGGGACAGGGTACGAGCAGTACTTC.

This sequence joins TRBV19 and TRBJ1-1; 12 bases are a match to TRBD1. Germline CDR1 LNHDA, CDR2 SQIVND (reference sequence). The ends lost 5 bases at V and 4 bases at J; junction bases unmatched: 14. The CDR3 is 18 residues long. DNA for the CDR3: TGTGCCAGTAGTGCCTCCCTCGGGACAGGGGGCGTGGGCACTGAAGCTTTCTTT. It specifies CASSASLGTGGVGTEAFF.

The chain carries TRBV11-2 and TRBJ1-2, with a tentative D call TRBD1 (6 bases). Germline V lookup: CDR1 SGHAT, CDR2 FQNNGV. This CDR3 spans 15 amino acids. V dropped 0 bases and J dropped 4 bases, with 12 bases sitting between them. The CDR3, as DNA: TGTGCCAGCAGCTTAGATGGGGGGGGCGTCTATGGCTACACCTTC. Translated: CASSLDGGGVYGYTF.

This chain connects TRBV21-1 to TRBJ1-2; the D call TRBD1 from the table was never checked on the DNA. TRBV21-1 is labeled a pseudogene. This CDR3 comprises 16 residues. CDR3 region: CAPPGERDRGHYGYTF. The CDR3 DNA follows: TGTGCCCCGCCTGGAGAAAGGGACAGGGGCCACTATGGCTACACCTTC.

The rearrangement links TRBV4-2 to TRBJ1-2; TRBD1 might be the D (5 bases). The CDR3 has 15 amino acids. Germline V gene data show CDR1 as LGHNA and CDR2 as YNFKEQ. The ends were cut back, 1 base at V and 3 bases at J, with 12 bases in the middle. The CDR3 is CASSQAAGIDYGYTF. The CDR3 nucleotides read TGTGCCAGCAGCCAAGCGGCAGGGATTGACTATGGCTACACCTTC.

The CDR3 is CASSPEGQGSGSGANVLTF. CDR3 bases: TGTGCCAGCAGCCCTGAGGGACAGGGGTCTGGGAGTGGGGCCAACGTCCTGACTTTC. This chain connects TRBV21-1 to TRBJ2-6; the DNA was not compared with TRBD1, the D call given in the table. TRBV21-1 is designated a pseudogene. The CDR3 is made up of 19 amino acids.